The clone carrying this T cell receptor beta chain has more than one count but fewer than ten. Molecular barcoding with unique molecular identifiers was used for the TCRbeta library. Each CDR3 protein is one row after TCRdb ran MiXCR on the PCR reads. The sample records more than 250,000 distinct CDR3 sequences, 9.5% to 10% being singletons. The V and J ends lost 5 bases and 1 base respectively, with 14 bases between them. This CDR3 comprises 16 residues. This sample was taken from a study of T-cell reconstitution after alpha-beta-depleted transplantation in children. The chain joins TRBV12-3 or TRBV12-4 to TRBJ2-2, with D possibly TRBD1 on 6 matching bases. This clonotype was obtained from a human donor who donated a stem cell graft to a child with SCID. Sequenced material: PBMCs from the stem cell graft donor, taken from the stem cell graft. DNA of the CDR3: TGTGCCAGCAGTCCGCAGGACAGTTTGAACACCGGGGAGCTGTTTTTT. This sequence encodes CASSPQDSLNTGELFF.